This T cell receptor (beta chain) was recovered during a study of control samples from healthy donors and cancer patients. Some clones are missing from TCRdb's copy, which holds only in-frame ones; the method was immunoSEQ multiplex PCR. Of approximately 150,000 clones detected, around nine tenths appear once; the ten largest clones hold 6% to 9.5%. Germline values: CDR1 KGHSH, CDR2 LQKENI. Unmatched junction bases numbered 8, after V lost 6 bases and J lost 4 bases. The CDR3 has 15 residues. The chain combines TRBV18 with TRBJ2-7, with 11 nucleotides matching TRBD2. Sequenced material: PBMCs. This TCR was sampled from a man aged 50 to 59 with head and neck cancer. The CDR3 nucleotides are TGTGCCAGCTCGACTAGCGGGAACCCCCCTTACGAGCAGTACTTC. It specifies CASSTSGNPPYEQYF. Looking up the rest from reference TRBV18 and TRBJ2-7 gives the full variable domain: NAGVMQNPRHLVRRRGQEARLRCSPMKGHSHVYWYRQLPEEGLKFMVYLQKENIIDESGMPKERFSAEFPKEGPSILRIQQVVRGDSAAYFCASSTSGNPPYEQYFGPGTRLTVT.